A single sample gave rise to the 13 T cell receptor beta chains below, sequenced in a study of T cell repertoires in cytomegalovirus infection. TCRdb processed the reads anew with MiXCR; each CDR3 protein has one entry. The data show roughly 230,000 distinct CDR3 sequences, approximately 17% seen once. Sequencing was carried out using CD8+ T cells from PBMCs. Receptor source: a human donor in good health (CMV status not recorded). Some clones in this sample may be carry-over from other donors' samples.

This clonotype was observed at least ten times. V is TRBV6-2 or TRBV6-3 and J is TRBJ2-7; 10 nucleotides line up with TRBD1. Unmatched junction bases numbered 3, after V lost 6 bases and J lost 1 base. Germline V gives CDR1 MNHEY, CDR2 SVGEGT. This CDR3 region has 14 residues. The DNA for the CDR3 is TGTGCCAGCAGACCGGGACAGGGGTCCTACGAGCAGTACTTC. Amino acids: CASRPGQGSYEQYF.

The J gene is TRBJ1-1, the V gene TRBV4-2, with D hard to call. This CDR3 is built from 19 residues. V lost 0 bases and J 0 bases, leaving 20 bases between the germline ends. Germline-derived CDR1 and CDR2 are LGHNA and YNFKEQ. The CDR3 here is CASSQEDSPPAALNTEAFF. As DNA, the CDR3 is TGTGCCAGCAGCCAAGAGGATTCCCCTCCCGCAGCGTTGAACACTGAAGCTTTCTTT.

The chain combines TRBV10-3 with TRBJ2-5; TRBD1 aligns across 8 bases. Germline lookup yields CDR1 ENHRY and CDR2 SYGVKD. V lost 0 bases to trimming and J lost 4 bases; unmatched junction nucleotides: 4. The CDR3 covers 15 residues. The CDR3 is CAISESDRGPETQYF. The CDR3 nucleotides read TGTGCCATCAGTGAGTCTGACAGGGGTCCAGAGACCCAGTACTTC.

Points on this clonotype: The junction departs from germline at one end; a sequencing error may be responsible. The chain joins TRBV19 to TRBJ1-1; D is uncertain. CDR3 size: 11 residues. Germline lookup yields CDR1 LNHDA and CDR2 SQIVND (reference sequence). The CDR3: CASSPGTEVFF. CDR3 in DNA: TGTGCCAGTAGTCCCGGCACTGAAGTTTTCTTT. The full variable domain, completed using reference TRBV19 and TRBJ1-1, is DGGITQSPKYLFRKEGQNVTLSCEQNLNHDAMYWYRQDPGQGLRLIYYSQIVNDFQKGDIAEGYSVSREKKESFPLTVTSAQKNPTAFYLCASSPGTEVFFGQGTRLTVV.

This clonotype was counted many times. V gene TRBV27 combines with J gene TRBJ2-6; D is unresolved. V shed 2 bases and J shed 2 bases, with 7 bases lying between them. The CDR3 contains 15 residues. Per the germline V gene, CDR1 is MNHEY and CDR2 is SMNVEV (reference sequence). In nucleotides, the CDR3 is TGTGCCAGCAGTTTAAGGGATGCTGGGGCCAACGTCCTGACTTTC. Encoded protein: CASSLRDAGANVLTF.

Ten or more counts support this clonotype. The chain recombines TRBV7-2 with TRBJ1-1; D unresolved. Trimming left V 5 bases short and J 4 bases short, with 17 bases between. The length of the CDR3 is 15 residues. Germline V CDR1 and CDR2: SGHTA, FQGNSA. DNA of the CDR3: TGTGCCAGCAGCCCCTCGCCGAGTCCGGTCACTGAAGCTTTCTTT. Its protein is CASSPSPSPVTEAFF.

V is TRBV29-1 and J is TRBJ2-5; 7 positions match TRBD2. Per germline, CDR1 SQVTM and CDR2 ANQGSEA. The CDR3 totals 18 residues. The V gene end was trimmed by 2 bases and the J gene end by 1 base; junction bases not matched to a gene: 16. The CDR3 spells CSVESFRGGVSFQETQYF. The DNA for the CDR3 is TGCAGCGTTGAATCGTTCCGCGGGGGAGTGTCATTCCAAGAGACCCAGTACTTC.

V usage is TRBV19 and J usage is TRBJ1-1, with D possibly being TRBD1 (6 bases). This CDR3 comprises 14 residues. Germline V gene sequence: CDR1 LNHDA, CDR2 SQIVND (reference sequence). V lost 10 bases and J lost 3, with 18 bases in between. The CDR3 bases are TGTGCCACCCAAGTCGGAGGGGGAGACACTGAAGCTTTCTTT. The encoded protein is CATQVGGGDTEAFF.

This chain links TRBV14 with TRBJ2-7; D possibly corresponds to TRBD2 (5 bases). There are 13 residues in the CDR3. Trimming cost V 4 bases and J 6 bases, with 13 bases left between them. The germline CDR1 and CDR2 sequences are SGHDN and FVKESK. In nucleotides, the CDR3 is TGTGCCAGCAGCCCCCTCGCGGGTTTCGAGCAGTACTTC. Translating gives CASSPLAGFEQYF.

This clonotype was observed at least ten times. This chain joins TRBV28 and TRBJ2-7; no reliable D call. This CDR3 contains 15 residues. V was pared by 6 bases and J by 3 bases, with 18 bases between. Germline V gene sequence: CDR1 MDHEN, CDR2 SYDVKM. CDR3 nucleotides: TGTGCCAGCAGCGTTGCGCAGGTGGTGCGCTACGAGCAGTACTTC. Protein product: CASSVAQVVRYEQYF.

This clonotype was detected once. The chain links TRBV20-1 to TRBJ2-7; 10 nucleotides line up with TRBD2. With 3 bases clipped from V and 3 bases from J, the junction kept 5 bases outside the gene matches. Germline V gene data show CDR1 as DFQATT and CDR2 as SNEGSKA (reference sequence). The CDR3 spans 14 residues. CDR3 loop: CSARPAGGSYEQYF. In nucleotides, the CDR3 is TGCAGTGCTAGGCCAGCGGGGGGGAGCTACGAGCAGTACTTC.

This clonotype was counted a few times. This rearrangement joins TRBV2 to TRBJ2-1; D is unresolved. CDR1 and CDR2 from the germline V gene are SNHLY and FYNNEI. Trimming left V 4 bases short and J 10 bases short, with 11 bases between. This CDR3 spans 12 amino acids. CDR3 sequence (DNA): TGTGCCAGCAGTGGACCTAGTCAAGAGCAGTTCTTC. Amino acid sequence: CASSGPSQEQFF.

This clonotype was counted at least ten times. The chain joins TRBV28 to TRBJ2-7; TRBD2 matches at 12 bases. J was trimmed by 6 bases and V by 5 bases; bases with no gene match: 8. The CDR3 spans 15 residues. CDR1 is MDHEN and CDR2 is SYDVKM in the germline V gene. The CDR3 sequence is CASSDPTSGGGEQYF. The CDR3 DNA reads TGTGCCAGCAGTGACCCGACTAGCGGGGGCGGCGAGCAGTACTTC.